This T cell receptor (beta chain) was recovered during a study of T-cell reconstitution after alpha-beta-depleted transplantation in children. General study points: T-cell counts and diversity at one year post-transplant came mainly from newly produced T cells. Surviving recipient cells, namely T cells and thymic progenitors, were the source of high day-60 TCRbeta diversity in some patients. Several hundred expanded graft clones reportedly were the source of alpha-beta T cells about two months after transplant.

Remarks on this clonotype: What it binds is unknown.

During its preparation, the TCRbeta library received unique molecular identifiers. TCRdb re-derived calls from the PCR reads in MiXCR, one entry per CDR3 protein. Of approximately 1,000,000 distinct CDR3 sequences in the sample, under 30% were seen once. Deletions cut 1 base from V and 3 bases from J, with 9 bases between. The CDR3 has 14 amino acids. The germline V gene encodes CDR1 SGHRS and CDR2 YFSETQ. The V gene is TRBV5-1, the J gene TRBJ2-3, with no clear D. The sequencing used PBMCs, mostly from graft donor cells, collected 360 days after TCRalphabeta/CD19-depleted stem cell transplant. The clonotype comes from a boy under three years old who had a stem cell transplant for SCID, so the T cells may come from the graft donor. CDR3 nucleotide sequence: TGCGCCAGCAGCTTGTTTGTCGAGACAGATACGCAGTATTTT. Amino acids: CASSLFVETDTQYF.